This record concerns one TCR beta chain sequence. Its antigen target is currently unknown. No per-base quality is available; no much larger clone lies one base away. The record originates from a study of blood T cells in healthy people across ages (dated by TCRdb to the mid-2010s). Background on the whole study: Template switching captured roughly one uniquely barcoded TCR beta cDNA molecule per two T cells in model experiments. The donors were divided into four age groups: young (average approximately 17 years), middle-aged (almost 40), aged (about 61) and long-lived (roughly 82). Two additional independent replicas of 1 million unique cDNA reads from the same blood draw were analyzed for two donors (one aged 18 to 30 and one aged 80 or older). To avoid experimental bias, donors of different ages were spread randomly across the sequencing lanes. Using deep sequencing normalized with unique cDNA molecular identifiers, the study measured how TCR beta repertoire diversity changes with age. Points the paper makes about the study in general: Estimates of total diversity from one million sequenced T cells were regarded as lower bounds and underestimates. The percentage of naive T cells measured by flow cytometry correlated strongly with observed TCR beta diversity. Observed TCR beta diversity per million T cells fell roughly linearly with age, and a significant reduction was already apparent by age roughly 40. Because donor CMV infection status was unknown, age-related changes in expanded clonotypes were potentially confounded. Compared with the aged group, more naive CD4+ T cells, fewer expanded clones and increased TCR diversity were shown by the long-lived group, suggesting age selection. Bulk unsorted PBMC profiling prevented conclusive comparison of naive and antigen-experienced compartments.

Receptor amplification or capture employed 5' RACE. These reads were obtained on an Illumina HiSeq 2500. A second PCR of roughly 6 to 12 cycles was performed with a sample-barcoded 5' primer and a J-beta primer mix. Each TCR beta cDNA molecule received a unique molecular identifier from a template-switch 5' adaptor carrying 12 random nucleotides. At least 2.5 million CDR3-containing paired-end reads were obtained from each sample. The Mint cDNA synthesis kit, primed by a TRBC-specific oligonucleotide, was used to synthesize first-strand cDNA from all RNA. Following uracil-DNA glycosylase treatment, all cDNA underwent a first 18-cycle PCR with the universal primers M1SS and BC2_uni_R. For the original study's pipeline: For normalization, 1 million high-quality reads, each with a distinct molecular identifier, were randomly selected from each sample. Reads with shared molecular identifiers were discarded instead of being binned into consensus sequences. MiTCR, set to a Q25 quality threshold and the strictest error-elimination algorithm, was used for CDR3 identification, clonotype clustering and error correction. Lower-bound total TCR beta diversity was estimated with a nonparametric unseen species model using Euler transformation. TCRdb ran its own pipeline on the public reads, namely fastp trimming at Q25 and MiXCR clone calling, and kept in-frame beta chains. Here each entry gathers all rows of one CDR3 protein and keeps the most common genes and DNA. TCRdb assigned the V and J calls; the authors' analysis was not used. The sample has around 940,000 distinct CDR3 sequences on record, just over 50% of them singletons. The ten top clones hold 20% to 25% of the sample.

Systemically healthy Caucasian individuals from Russia, around 38 in total and aged roughly 6 to 95 years, were included as donors. About 9.6 milliliters of peripheral blood were collected from each donor into EDTA-treated Vacutainer tubes. Ficoll-Paque density-gradient centrifugation was used to isolate PBMCs, with at least 6.5 million per sample. Trizol reagent was used to extract total RNA from PBMCs, with at least 5 micrograms per sample. The percentages of naive CD45RAhigh/CD27high T cells were determined by flow cytometry on a PBMC aliquot from every donor. Spanning cysteine to phenylalanine, the CDR3 consists of 13 amino acids. The only DNA kept is the CDR3, 39 bases in frame from the first base. For this chain, trimming is 11 bases at the V end and 0 bases at the J end, and the number of junction bases without a gene match is 6. The germline V gene yields MNHEY for CDR1 and SVGEGT for CDR2.

The material sequenced was blood. The TCR originated in a woman aged 55-70 years in good health. The sequence is built from TRBV6-2 or TRBV6-3 and TRBJ1-1; 7 central bases correspond to TRBD1. The encoded CDR3 is CAAYRGLNTEAFF. At the DNA level, the sequence is TGTGCCGCCTACAGGGGACTGAACACTGAAGCTTTCTTT.